The entry below gives a single T cell receptor (beta chain) sequence along with its context. What it binds is unknown. CDR3 length equals 14 residues. Per the germline V gene, CDR1 is KGHSH and CDR2 is LQKENI. V was clipped by 3 bases and J by 7 bases; unmatched bases: 4. This entry belongs to a study of early T cells in non-severe SARS-CoV-2 infection. Background on the study: From unsorted whole blood, bulk RNA was sequenced, and the chains remained unpaired. Whole-study results and caveats: There was a bias toward anti-spike CD8 responses in VDJdb matching, which missed private and CD4 specificities.

Attachment of unique molecular identifiers to individual cDNA molecules was performed. TCRdb re-analysed the 5' RACE reads in MiXCR, keeping a single row per CDR3 protein. The repertoire holds about 80,000 distinct CDR3 sequences, with about 5% as singletons. This TCR derives from an adult who was a healthcare worker with PCR-confirmed SARS-CoV-2 infection or an uninfected control (not recorded which). The chain employs TRBV18 and TRBJ2-1; 9 bases map to TRBD1. The sequences come from whole blood, collected at baseline. CDR3 nucleotides: TGTGCCAGCTCACCGGGACAGGGTTGGAATGAGCAGTTCTTC. Its protein product is CASSPGQGWNEQFF.